Shown below are 28 T cell receptor beta chains from a single sample sequenced in a study of blood T cell repertoires in COVID-19. The data were produced by immunoSEQ multiplex PCR, yet TCRdb's version contains in-frame clones alone and is incomplete. The table includes 200,000 to 300,000 clones, approximately 90% detected once. The sample consisted of PBMCs or T cells enriched from blood (not recorded which). The receptors shown here come from a man in his fifties or sixties who had been exposed to COVID-19.

The V gene is TRBV19, the J gene TRBJ1-1; D gene unclear. Germline values: CDR1 LNHDA, CDR2 SQIVND (reference sequence). The V and J ends lost 2 bases and 7 bases respectively, with 14 bases between them. The CDR3 consists of 14 residues. The CDR3 DNA is TGTGCCAGTAGTATAATTTCGTCCCAGTATGAAGCTTTCTTT. It translates to CASSIISSQYEAFF.

The chain has TRBV2 and TRBJ2-3; D is perhaps TRBD2 (5 bases). The CDR3 totals 14 residues. V dropped 6 bases and J dropped 0 bases, with 10 bases sitting between them. Germline-derived CDR1 and CDR2 are SNHLY and FYNNEI. In DNA form, the CDR3 reads TGTGCCAGCAGCTCCAGGACTAGCACAGATACGCAGTATTTT. It is translated as CASSSRTSTDTQYF.

CDR3 sequence reads: CASSLFSSDEQFF. The CDR3 DNA follows: TGCGCCAGCAGCTTGTTTAGCTCGGATGAGCAGTTCTTC. V and J are TRBV5-1 and TRBJ2-1; unclear D gene. The CDR3 extends over 13 amino acids. V was trimmed by 1 base and J by 8 bases, leaving 10 bases between them. Germline CDR1 is SGHRS and CDR2 is YFSETQ. Variable domain in full (rest from reference TRBV5-1 and TRBJ2-1): KAGVTQTPRYLIKTRGQQVTLSCSPISGHRSVSWYQQTPGQGLQFLFEYFSETQRNKGNFPGRFSGRQFSNSRSEMNVSTLELGDSALYLCASSLFSSDEQFFGPGTRLTVL.

CDR3 nucleotides: TGTGCCATCAGTACGGGGGGCAGCTACTATGGCTACACCTTC. The encoded protein is CAISTGGSYYGYTF. The V gene is TRBV10-3, the J gene TRBJ1-2; TRBD1 is a possible D gene (6 bases). The CDR3 extends over 14 amino acids. The V and J ends lost 5 bases and 3 bases respectively, with 13 bases between them. The germline V gene encodes CDR1 ENHRY and CDR2 SYGVKD.

The V and J genes are TRBV6-1 and TRBJ1-2; D gene uncertain. Between the trimmed V and J ends, which lost 0 bases and 4 bases, there was a span of 9 bases. Germline CDR1 reads MNHNS; CDR2 reads SASEGT. The CDR3 covers 14 residues. CDR3 sequence (DNA): TGTGCCAGCAGTGAAGCTACCAGCGTCTATGGCTACACCTTC. Translated: CASSEATSVYGYTF.

The chain employs TRBV6-6 and TRBJ2-2; 8 bases are shared with TRBD2. With V trimmed by 8 bases and J by 4 bases, 12 bases remained unmatched. CDR1 is MNHNY and CDR2 is SVGAGI in the germline V gene (reference sequence). The CDR3 has 16 amino acids. CDR3 bases: TGTGCCAGCCAGCTGGCGGGGGGCCGCCTCACCGGGGAGCTGTTTTTT. It codes for CASQLAGGRLTGELFF.

Only a few counts were recorded for this clone. The CDR3 sequence is CASSAGDTGELFF. The DNA of the CDR3 is TGTGCCAGCAGTGCAGGGGACACCGGGGAGCTGTTTTTT. The gene calls are TRBV6-4 and TRBJ2-2, with D maybe TRBD1 (6 bases). The germline gives CDR1 MRHNA, CDR2 SNTAGT. This CDR3 is 13 amino acids long. Trimming pared 4 bases from V and 3 bases from J, leaving 6 bases between.

The V gene is TRBV3-1 (or the pseudogene TRBV3-2), the J gene TRBJ2-2; TRBD2 matches at 7 bases. The CDR3 loop spans 14 amino acids. The germline gives CDR1 LGHDT, CDR2 YNNKEL (reference sequence). Trimming cost V 7 bases and J 5 bases; bases outside gene matches: 7. CDR3 protein: CASTRGRSTGELFF. As DNA, the CDR3 is TGTGCCAGCACTCGCGGGAGAAGTACCGGGGAGCTGTTTTTT.

CDR3 loop: CASSTLTGGYGYTF. The CDR3 region has the DNA TGTGCCAGTAGTACCCTCACAGGGGGCTACGGCTACACCTTC. This sequence joins TRBV19 and TRBJ1-2, with TRBD1 matching 9 bases. Germline V gene lookup returns CDR1 LNHDA and CDR2 SQIVND (reference sequence). The V segment lost 4 bases and the J segment 8 bases; nucleotides outside the gene matches: 8. The CDR3 has 14 amino acids.

The chain has TRBV7-3 and TRBJ2-1, with TRBD2 matching over 7 bases. Trimming removed 2 bases from V and 0 bases from J; junction bases left unmatched: 4. This CDR3 has 16 residues. Germline lookup yields CDR1 SGHTA and CDR2 FQGTGA. CDR3 protein: CASSLPSGYSYNEQFF. The CDR3 DNA sequence: TGTGCCAGCAGCTTACCTAGCGGATACTCCTACAATGAGCAGTTCTTC.

This rearrangement joins TRBV9 to TRBJ2-1; no firm D call. Germline V CDR1 and CDR2: SGDLS, YYNGEE. This CDR3 has 14 residues. V lost 0 bases and J lost 6, with 10 bases in between. DNA of the CDR3: TGTGCCAGCAGCGTAGAGGCGGTGCTCAATGAGCAGTTCTTC. As protein: CASSVEAVLNEQFF.

This clone was detected once. The chain couples TRBV4-2 to TRBJ2-1; D is uncertain. The germline V gene has CDR1 LGHNA and CDR2 YNFKEQ. This CDR3 has 12 amino acids. Between the trimmed V and J ends, which lost 1 base and 7 bases, there was a span of 5 bases. CDR3 sequence (DNA): TGTGCCAGCAGCCAAGGTAGAAATGAGCAGTTCTTC. Protein: CASSQGRNEQFF.

The chain recombines TRBV19 with TRBJ2-5; the match to TRBD1 covers 8 bases. This CDR3 comprises 13 residues. V dropped 4 bases and J dropped 5; count of bases not matched to a gene: 3. Germline V CDR1 and CDR2: LNHDA, SQIVND (reference sequence). The CDR3: CASSRTGIETQYF. CDR3 nucleotide sequence: TGTGCCAGTAGTAGGACAGGGATCGAGACCCAGTACTTC.

The chain recombines TRBV28 with TRBJ2-3; D is undetermined. V shed 10 bases and J shed 0 bases, with 8 bases lying between them. CDR1 is MDHEN and CDR2 is SYDVKM in the germline V gene. CDR3 length: 12 amino acids. CDR3 protein: CATTASTDTQYF. The CDR3 nucleotides read TGTGCCACCACAGCAAGCACAGATACGCAGTATTTT.

This rearrangement joins TRBV5-1 to TRBJ1-2; 8 bases align to TRBD1. The germline V gene has CDR1 SGHRS and CDR2 YFSETQ. The CDR3 covers 13 residues. J lost 7 bases, V lost 4 bases, and 6 bases had no gene match. The CDR3 DNA follows: TGCGCCAGCAGCATCGGGACAGGCTTTGGCTACACCTTC. This sequence encodes CASSIGTGFGYTF. Full variable domain (missing parts from reference TRBV5-1 and TRBJ1-2): KAGVTQTPRYLIKTRGQQVTLSCSPISGHRSVSWYQQTPGQGLQFLFEYFSETQRNKGNFPGRFSGRQFSNSRSEMNVSTLELGDSALYLCASSIGTGFGYTFGSGTRLTVV.

This rearrangement joins TRBV9 to TRBJ2-2; D perhaps matches TRBD2 (6 bases). The CDR3 is 13 amino acids. Germline CDR1 and CDR2: SGDLS and YYNGEE. Trimming took 0 bases from V and 7 from J, leaving 7 bases between them. The CDR3 is CASSVGRGGELFF. The CDR3 DNA is TGTGCCAGCAGCGTAGGGCGGGGCGGGGAGCTGTTTTTT.

The chain has TRBV30 and TRBJ2-2, with 8 bases fitting TRBD2. V lost 1 base, J lost 7 bases, and 8 bases stayed unmatched. The length of the CDR3 is 15 residues. The germline gives CDR1 GTSNPN, CDR2 SVGIG (reference sequence). The CDR3 here is CAWSEGTRSNGELFF. CDR3 nucleotide sequence: TGTGCCTGGAGTGAAGGGACTAGGTCTAACGGGGAGCTGTTTTTT.

This clone was found a few times. The CDR3 DNA reads TGCGCCAGCAGCGTCGGGACTAGCGCCCTGTCCTACAATGAGCAGTTCTTC. Its protein product is CASSVGTSALSYNEQFF. The chain has TRBV5-1 and TRBJ2-1; 10 positions agree with TRBD2. The germline V gene encodes CDR1 SGHRS and CDR2 YFSETQ. V shed 4 bases, J shed 1 base, and the junction held 8 bases outside the gene matches. The CDR3 runs 17 residues.

CDR3: CASSTGTGGMSNQPQHF. In nucleotides, the CDR3 is TGTGCCAGCAGTACCGGGACAGGGGGCATGAGCAATCAGCCCCAGCATTTT. This chain links TRBV28 with TRBJ1-5, with 12 bases identical to TRBD1. With V trimmed by 5 bases and J by 1 base, 6 bases remained unmatched. The CDR3 runs 17 residues. Germline CDR1 and CDR2: MDHEN and SYDVKM.

This clone has more than one count but fewer than ten. This chain connects TRBV7-2 to TRBJ2-1; D is ambiguous. The germline gives CDR1 SGHTA, CDR2 FQGNSA. V was trimmed by 3 bases and J by 0 bases, leaving 9 bases between them. The CDR3 runs 15 residues. The CDR3 region has the DNA TGTGCCAGCAGCTTTAACAGACCCTCCTACAATGAGCAGTTCTTC. It is translated as CASSFNRPSYNEQFF.

The chain employs TRBV27 and TRBJ2-5; 9 nucleotides match TRBD2. Germline V gene sequence: CDR1 MNHEY, CDR2 SMNVEV (reference sequence). V was clipped by 2 bases and J by 5 bases; unmatched bases: 9. The CDR3 runs 16 residues. CDR3 residues: CASSLTVAGELETQYF. In DNA form, the CDR3 reads TGTGCCAGCAGTTTAACGGTAGCGGGAGAGTTGGAGACCCAGTACTTC.

The chain links TRBV27 to TRBJ2-7; 8 nucleotides match TRBD1. Losses at the gene ends were 6 bases for V and 2 bases for J; bases not matched to a gene: 9. CDR1 and CDR2 from the germline V gene are MNHEY and SMNVEV (reference sequence). This CDR3 is built from 15 residues. The CDR3 sequence is CASRRTGTGTYEQYF. CDR3 nucleotide sequence: TGTGCCAGCAGGCGCACCGGGACAGGTACCTACGAGCAGTACTTC.

The rearrangement links TRBV10-3 to TRBJ2-5, with TRBD1 identical over 10 bases. Germline V gene lookup returns CDR1 ENHRY and CDR2 SYGVKD. The CDR3 has 15 amino acids. V gave up 2 bases and J gave up 2 bases; unmatched junction bases: 2. CDR3 residues: CAISETGQGQETQYF. CDR3 nucleotide sequence: TGTGCCATCAGTGAGACGGGACAGGGGCAAGAGACCCAGTACTTC.

V usage is TRBV28 and J usage is TRBJ2-2, with D possibly matching TRBD2 (6 bases). The CDR3 runs to 14 residues. Germline V gives CDR1 MDHEN, CDR2 SYDVKM. V lost 8 bases and J lost 0, with 10 bases in between. CDR3 amino acids: CASRRLANTGELFF. The CDR3 nucleotides read TGTGCCAGCCGACGACTAGCGAACACCGGGGAGCTGTTTTTT.

The CDR3 DNA reads TGTGCCAGCAGTCCCCCCGGATTGAGAGGCGGGGAGCTGTTTTTT. Translated, it gives CASSPPGLRGGELFF. This sequence joins TRBV6-5 and TRBJ2-2; D remains unclear. The CDR3 is made up of 15 amino acids. The germline V gene has CDR1 MNHEY and CDR2 SVGAGI. Between the trimmed V and J ends, which lost 5 bases and 7 bases, there was a span of 17 bases.

The gene calls are TRBV3-1 (or the pseudogene TRBV3-2) and TRBJ1-2; tentatively, D is TRBD1 (6 bases). V was trimmed by 0 bases and J by 8 bases, leaving 10 bases between them. CDR1 and CDR2 (germline): LGHDT, YNNKEL (reference sequence). This CDR3 comprises 13 residues. CDR3 loop: CASSQDRGTGYTF. The CDR3 bases are TGTGCCAGCAGCCAAGACAGGGGAACGGGCTACACCTTC.

The chain carries TRBV29-1 and TRBJ1-1; a weak D match, TRBD1 (6 bases). Trimming took 4 bases from V and 5 from J, leaving 11 bases between them. There are 12 residues in the CDR3. Per germline, CDR1 SQVTM and CDR2 ANQGSEA. In nucleotides, the CDR3 is TGCAGCGTTGCACAGGGTCTTACTGAAGCTTTCTTT. This sequence encodes CSVAQGLTEAFF.

V and J are TRBV6-4 and TRBJ2-2; possibly TRBD1 for D (7 bases). This CDR3 is 16 amino acids long. Germline V gene sequence: CDR1 MRHNA, CDR2 SNTAGT. V lost 6 bases and J 7 bases, leaving 21 bases between the germline ends. Written as DNA, the CDR3 is TGTGCCAGCAGATCCTTTTACAGGGGAGGAAACGGGGAGCTGTTTTTT. Its translation: CASRSFYRGGNGELFF.